Each of the 20 T cell receptor beta chains below was sequenced from the same sample in a study of early T cells in non-severe SARS-CoV-2 infection. Via MiXCR, TCRdb re-called the 5' RACE reads, giving one row per CDR3 protein. The profile shows fewer than 65,000 distinct CDR3 sequences, 8.7% of them singletons. This specimen consisted of whole blood, obtained at baseline. These receptors were obtained from an adult who was a healthcare worker with PCR-confirmed SARS-CoV-2 infection or an uninfected control (not recorded which).

This clonotype was counted only a few times. The V and J genes are TRBV29-1 and TRBJ2-1, with D perhaps TRBD2 (6 bases). Germline CDR1 is SQVTM and CDR2 is ANQGSEA. The CDR3 has 11 amino acids. Trimming removed 4 bases from V and 10 bases from J, with 11 bases in between. The CDR3: CSVGRGGEQFF. The CDR3 DNA is TGCAGCGTTGGGAGAGGAGGGGAGCAGTTCTTC.

The chain uses TRBV6-5 and TRBJ1-3, with TRBD1 as a possible D gene (5 bases). V was pared by 5 bases and J by 0 bases, with 11 bases between. The V gene's germline CDR1 is MNHEY and CDR2 SVGAGI. There are 15 residues in the CDR3. The CDR3 sequence is CASSVTVSSGNTIYF. In DNA, the CDR3 is TGTGCCAGCAGTGTGACAGTGAGCTCTGGAAACACCATATATTTT.

This clonotype was detected ten times or more. The CDR3 region is CASSMGEGDEQYF. DNA of the CDR3: TGTGCCAGCAGCATGGGGGAAGGCGACGAGCAGTACTTC. The V gene is TRBV11-2, the J gene TRBJ2-7; D could derive from TRBD1 or TRBD2 (5 bases each). V lost 5 bases and J 5 bases, leaving 13 bases between the germline ends. The CDR3 consists of 13 residues. CDR1 is SGHAT, CDR2 FQNNGV, per germline.

This clonotype was recorded many times. The rearrangement joins TRBV5-6 to TRBJ1-1; no firm D call. Trimming left V 2 bases short and J 4 bases short, with 9 bases between. The CDR3 is 13 residues long. The germline V gene has CDR1 SGHDT and CDR2 YYEEEE. The CDR3 here is CASSFESFTEAFF. CDR3 nucleotides: TGTGCCAGCAGCTTTGAGAGTTTCACTGAAGCTTTCTTT.

This clonotype appeared a few times. This chain uses TRBV19 with TRBJ2-1, with a weak D call TRBD1 (6 bases). CDR3 size: 18 residues. Germline CDR1 and CDR2: LNHDA and SQIVND (reference sequence). V lost 1 base to trimming and J lost 1 base, with 17 bases between them. The CDR3 here is CASSIAPIQGYSYNEQFF. In DNA, the CDR3 is TGTGCCAGTAGTATAGCTCCTATACAGGGTTATTCCTACAATGAGCAGTTCTTC. Drawing the rest from reference TRBV19 and TRBJ2-1, the complete variable domain is DGGITQSPKYLFRKEGQNVTLSCEQNLNHDAMYWYRQDPGQGLRLIYYSQIVNDFQKGDIAEGYSVSREKKESFPLTVTSAQKNPTAFYLCASSIAPIQGYSYNEQFFGPGTRLTVL.

This clonotype was observed many times. The chain is built from TRBV6-4 and TRBJ1-4; 8 nucleotides match TRBD1. The CDR3 runs to 14 residues. The V segment lost 6 bases and the J segment 10 bases; nucleotides outside the gene matches: 10. Germline CDR1 reads MRHNA; CDR2 reads SNTAGT. CDR3 region: CASRPDRDGGKLFF. The CDR3 nucleotides read TGTGCCAGCAGACCGGACAGGGATGGCGGAAAACTGTTTTTT.

The chain recombines TRBV7-2 with TRBJ2-2, with D perhaps TRBD2 (5 bases). The CDR3 runs to 16 residues. Trimming stripped 1 base from V and 5 bases from J, with 14 bases between. The V gene's germline CDR1 is SGHTA and CDR2 FQGNSA. DNA of the CDR3: TGTGCCAGCAGCTTAGAACGCCGGCTAGCAACCGGGGAGCTGTTTTTT. Translating it yields CASSLERRLATGELFF.

This chain connects TRBV4-1 to TRBJ2-1; 10 bases align to TRBD2. The CDR3 spans 20 residues. Trimming cost V 1 base and J 4 bases; bases outside gene matches: 16. Germline V lookup: CDR1 MGHRA, CDR2 YSYEKL. The CDR3 bases are TGCGCCAGCAGCCAAGGCCACCTAGCGGGAGCTCCCCATAATTACAATGAGCAGTTCTTC. Translation: CASSQGHLAGAPHNYNEQFF.

This clonotype has a count of ten or more. The gene calls are TRBV19 and TRBJ2-7; D is possibly TRBD1 (6 bases). Germline V CDR1 and CDR2: LNHDA, SQIVND (reference sequence). V lost 6 bases and J lost 5, with 17 bases in between. The CDR3 covers 14 residues. CDR3 loop: CASSPRDTRHEQYF. In DNA form, the CDR3 reads TGTGCCAGTAGCCCTCGGGACACCCGCCACGAGCAGTACTTC.

In this sample, this clonotype turned up a few times. The J gene is TRBJ2-5, the V gene TRBV11-1, with D perhaps matching TRBD2 (5 bases). Trimming took 5 bases from V and 5 from J, leaving 18 bases between them. Germline V gene data show CDR1 as SGHAT and CDR2 as FQDESV (reference sequence). The CDR3 is 15 amino acids. The CDR3 bases are TGTGCCAGCAGCCGGACCTACAATGGGGAGGAGACCCAGTACTTC. Translated, it gives CASSRTYNGEETQYF.

This rearrangement joins TRBV6-6 to TRBJ2-5, with 7 bases fitting TRBD1. This CDR3 region has 14 residues. J gave up 4 bases and V 6 bases, and 8 bases lay outside the gene matches. The germline V gene encodes CDR1 MNHNY and CDR2 SVGAGI (reference sequence). CDR3: CASRSGTAIETQYF. The CDR3 DNA follows: TGTGCCAGCAGATCCGGGACAGCAATAGAGACCCAGTACTTC.

This clonotype was detected a few times. The chain couples TRBV24-1 to TRBJ2-1; 16 positions match TRBD2. Germline V gives CDR1 KGHDR, CDR2 SFDVKD. Trimming at V came to 4 bases and at J to 13 bases, leaving 9 bases not matched to a gene. This CDR3 has 16 residues. CDR3 sequence (DNA): TGTGCCACCAGTGAGTCTCCGGGACTAGCGGGAGGGTCACAGTTCTTC. It codes for CATSESPGLAGGSQFF.

This clonotype was seen only a few times. This rearrangement joins TRBV29-1 to TRBJ2-2; D not certain. Trimming shortened V by 3 bases and J by 5 bases, and 7 bases separated the two germline ends. The CDR3 length is 12 residues. CDR1 and CDR2 from the germline V gene are SQVTM and ANQGSEA. The CDR3 sequence: CSVDFETGELFF. The CDR3 DNA reads TGCAGCGTTGATTTTGAGACCGGGGAGCTGTTTTTT.

This clonotype has a handful of counts. The rearrangement joins TRBV24-1 to TRBJ2-3; tentatively, D is TRBD1 (6 bases). Per germline, CDR1 KGHDR and CDR2 SFDVKD. Between the trimmed V and J ends, which lost 4 bases and 3 bases, there was a span of 13 bases. The CDR3 is made up of 15 amino acids. CDR3 coding DNA: TGTGCCACCAGTGACCAGGGGTCCCCAACAGATACGCAGTATTTT. Protein: CATSDQGSPTDTQYF.

The sample holds many counts of this clonotype. The chain joins TRBV20-1 to TRBJ1-2, with TRBD1 matching 11 bases. Per germline, CDR1 DFQATT and CDR2 SNEGSKA (reference sequence). V shed 5 bases, J shed 3 bases, and the junction held 5 bases outside the gene matches. The CDR3 contains 14 residues. The CDR3 nucleotides read TGCAGTGCTGGACAGGGGGCGCAACACTATGGCTACACCTTC. It codes for CSAGQGAQHYGYTF.

In its sample, this clonotype was seen a few times. V is TRBV19 and J is TRBJ2-3, with no clear D. Trimming removed 5 bases at V and 6 bases at J, with 12 bases between. Germline V lookup: CDR1 LNHDA, CDR2 SQIVND (reference sequence). The CDR3 sequence is 13 residues long. CDR3 sequence (DNA): TGTGCCAGTAGTCCCTCTGGGCAGGATACGCAGTATTTT. It codes for CASSPSGQDTQYF.

This clonotype was recorded a few times. The rearrangement uses TRBV5-8 and TRBJ1-4; no firm D call. V was pared by 1 base and J by 9 bases, with 10 bases between. The germline gives CDR1 SGHTS, CDR2 YDEGEE. The CDR3 totals 13 residues. The CDR3 nucleotides read TGTGCCAGCAGCTTGTATCACAGCCAAAAACTGTTTTTT. Amino acids: CASSLYHSQKLFF. Complete variable domain (other parts from reference TRBV5-8 and TRBJ1-4): EAGVTQSPTHLIKTRGQQATLRCSPISGHTSVYWYQQALGLGLQFLLWYDEGEERNRGNFPPRFSGRQFPNYSSELNVNALELEDSALYLCASSLYHSQKLFFGSGTQLSVL.

This clonotype was detected many times. This chain joins TRBV6-6 and TRBJ2-2, with 10 bases matching TRBD1. The length of the CDR3 is 18 residues. Per germline, CDR1 MNHNY and CDR2 SVGAGI (reference sequence). The V segment lost 0 bases and the J segment 3 bases; nucleotides outside the gene matches: 7. CDR3 DNA sequence: TGTGCCAGCAGTTACTCGACAAAGGACAGGGGGTACACCGGGGAGCTGTTTTTT. Its protein is CASSYSTKDRGYTGELFF.

This clonotype appeared many times. J is TRBJ2-7 and V is TRBV5-6, with 10 bases that match TRBD1. Trimming cost V 4 bases and J 2 bases; bases outside gene matches: 6. Germline V gene data show CDR1 as SGHDT and CDR2 as YYEEEE. CDR3 length: 15 amino acids. The CDR3 region is CASSRDGTGAYEQYF. CDR3 in DNA: TGTGCCAGCAGCCGGGATGGGACAGGGGCCTACGAGCAGTACTTC.

This clonotype showed up just a few times. CDR3 sequence (DNA): TGTGCCTTCCTACTAGCGGGGGGATATGATACGCAGTATTTT. Translation: CAFLLAGGYDTQYF. The V and J genes are TRBV30 and TRBJ2-3; 12 nucleotides align to TRBD2. The germline CDR1 and CDR2 sequences are GTSNPN and SVGIG (reference sequence). V dropped 7 bases and J dropped 6; count of bases not matched to a gene: 8. The CDR3 is 14 amino acids.